A selection of T cell receptor beta chains follows, all from one sample in a study of T cell responses to AZD1222 COVID-19 vaccine. Profiled with immunoSEQ multiplex PCR; TCRdb holds only in-frame clones, not every one. The sample shows 150,000 to 200,000 clones, under 95% of them seen only once. Specimen: peripheral blood, collected 28 days after the second AZD1222 dose. The source is an adult who received the AZD1222 COVID-19 vaccine. Each CDR3 is given with its conserved first and last residue. Each record gives: J gene, V gene, clone size, D gene, CDR3 DNA, CDR3 protein. The D gene is left open where the match is weak. A clone size is listed for some rows: how often the clone was seen (once, few, many), or a class if it is expanded.

TRBJ1-1,TRBV5-4,NA,NA,TGTGCCAGCAGATTACCCGGGACCATGAACACTGAAGCTTTCTTT,CASRLPGTMNTEAFF
TRBJ1-2,TRBV12-3/TRBV12-4,NA,TRBD1,TGTGCCAGCAAACGGACAGGGTTGGGTGGCTACACCTTC,CASKRTGLGGYTF
TRBJ1-2,TRBV5-1,NA,NA,TGCGCCAGCACTGGGGGGATGCAGGCGGATGGCTACACCTTC,CASTGGMQADGYTF
TRBJ1-1,TRBV6-5,NA,NA,TGTGCCAGTCGTACCAGCTTGAACACTGAAGCTTTCTTT,CASRTSLNTEAFF
TRBJ1-1,TRBV6-6,NA,NA,TGTGCCAGCACCTCCCAGGGCTCGAACACTGAAGCTTTCTTT,CASTSQGSNTEAFF
TRBJ1-1,TRBV10-3,NA,TRBD1,TGTGCCACAGGGGGAACAGGCCTGAACACTGAAGCTTTCTTT,CATGGTGLNTEAFF
TRBJ1-1,TRBV6-5,once,NA,TGTGCCAGCAGTTACTCGGGTGAGAGTATCGCTGAAGCTTTCTTT,CASSYSGESIAEAFF
TRBJ1-2,TRBV4-1,NA,TRBD1,TGCGCCAGCAGCCGATCCAGGGGGCAAGATGGCTACACCTTC,CASSRSRGQDGYTF
TRBJ1-6,TRBV3-1/TRBV3-2,NA,NA,TGTGCCAGCAGCCAAGATGGGGGAGTAGGGAATTCACCCCTCCACTTT,CASSQDGGVGNSPLHF
TRBJ1-6,TRBV6-1,NA,NA,TGTGCCAGCAGTGTTGTGAACTTGGAGGGCGAAATTGGATCACCCCTCCACTTT,CASSVVNLEGEIGSPLHF
TRBJ2-5,TRBV12-3/TRBV12-4,NA,NA,TGTGCCAGCAGAACTAGATTGGAGACCCAGTACTTC,CASRTRLETQYF
TRBJ2-7,TRBV18,NA,NA,TGTGCCAGCTCACCCCGCTTAGGGGGTGAGCAGTACTTC,CASSPRLGGEQYF
TRBJ1-5,TRBV19,NA,TRBD1,TGTGCCAGTAGTAGGGAAGGGGAGACAGGGTTCGTGGGTGGCAATCAGCCCCAGCATTTT,CASSREGETGFVGGNQPQHF
TRBJ1-4,TRBV19,NA,TRBD1,TGTGCCAGTAGTATAGACCGGACAGGGAGTGAAAAACTGTTTTTT,CASSIDRTGSEKLFF